This TCR beta chain appears in the sequencing data of a study of blood T cell repertoires in COVID-19. Using immunoSEQ multiplex PCR, the repertoire was profiled, and TCRdb retains in-frame clones only, with some absent. The sample yields approximately 220,000 clones, approximately 80% seen once. The CDR3 is 14 residues long. Germline V lookup: CDR1 SGHRS, CDR2 YFSETQ. V lost 5 bases and J lost 6, with 15 bases in between. This TCR came from a woman between 55 and 75 years old who had recovered from COVID-19. The sequencing input was peripheral blood. The gene calls are TRBV5-1 and TRBJ2-1; possible D gene TRBD2, 6 bases. Here the CDR3 reads CASRETGLLNEQFF. CDR3 nucleotides: TGCGCCAGCAGGGAGACGGGACTCCTCAATGAGCAGTTCTTC.